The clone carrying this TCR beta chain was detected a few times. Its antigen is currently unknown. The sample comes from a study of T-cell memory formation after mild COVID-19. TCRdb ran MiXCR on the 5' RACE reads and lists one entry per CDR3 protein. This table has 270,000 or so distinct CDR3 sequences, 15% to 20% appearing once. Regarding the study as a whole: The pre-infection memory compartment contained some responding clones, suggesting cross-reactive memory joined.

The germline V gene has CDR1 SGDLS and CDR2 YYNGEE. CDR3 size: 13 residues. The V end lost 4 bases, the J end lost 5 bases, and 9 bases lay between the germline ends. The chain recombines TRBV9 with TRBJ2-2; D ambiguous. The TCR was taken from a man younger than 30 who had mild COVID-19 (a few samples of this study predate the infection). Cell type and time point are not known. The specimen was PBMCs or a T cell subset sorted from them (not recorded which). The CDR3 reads CASSTTVTGELFF. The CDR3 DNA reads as TGTGCCAGCAGCACAACAGTGACCGGGGAGCTGTTTTTT.